Each of the 28 T cell receptor beta chains below was sequenced from the same sample in a study of CD8 T cells in Susac syndrome. It was with random hexamers that roughly 0.5 to 1 ug RNA was reverse transcribed. TCRdb fed the immunoSEQ multiplex PCR reads into MiXCR, producing one record per CDR3 protein. Among about 140,000 distinct CDR3 sequences, approximately 95% were seen once, and the ten largest hold about 0.18%. Sequencing input: CD8+ T cells from PBMCs. The source is a human donor with Susac syndrome.

The gene calls are TRBV19 and TRBJ2-7; perhaps TRBD2 as D (6 bases). Germline V gene data show CDR1 as LNHDA and CDR2 as SQIVND (reference sequence). Trimming took off 3 bases at V and 5 bases at J, with 17 bases between the two ends. CDR3 size: 15 residues. The CDR3 DNA follows: TGTGCCAGTAGTATCAACACCGGGACTCTCGACGAGCAGTACTTC. This encodes CASSINTGTLDEQYF. The complete variable domain, with remaining parts taken from reference TRBV19 and TRBJ2-7, reads DGGITQSPKYLFRKEGQNVTLSCEQNLNHDAMYWYRQDPGQGLRLIYYSQIVNDFQKGDIAEGYSVSREKKESFPLTVTSAQKNPTAFYLCASSINTGTLDEQYFGPGTRLTVT.

This chain links TRBV13 with TRBJ2-1, with 7 bases that match TRBD1. This CDR3 has 13 residues. CDR1 PRHDT and CDR2 FYEKMQ come from the germline V gene (reference sequence). The J segment lost 8 bases and the V segment lost 1 base, leaving 2 bases of the junction unmatched. In DNA, the CDR3 is TGTGCCAGCAGCTTAGTGAGGGGGCATGAGCAGTTCTTC. Protein product: CASSLVRGHEQFF.

The table lists this clonotype with a count of one. The chain employs TRBV5-6 and TRBJ2-7; TRBD2 matches at 11 bases. J gave up 7 bases and V 4 bases, and 13 bases lay outside the gene matches. CDR1 is SGHDT, CDR2 YYEEEE, per germline. CDR3 length: 16 amino acids. The CDR3 sequence is CASSLGLAGLGREQYF. Here the CDR3 DNA reads TGTGCCAGCAGCCTCGGACTAGCGGGCCTCGGGAGAGAGCAGTACTTC.

This chain joins TRBV28 and TRBJ2-7, with D perhaps TRBD1 (6 bases). This CDR3 has 17 amino acids. The germline gives CDR1 MDHEN, CDR2 SYDVKM. V dropped 2 bases and J dropped 0 bases, with 17 bases sitting between them. The CDR3 loop reads CASSLTPAGARSYEQYF. The DNA for the CDR3 is TGTGCCAGCAGTTTAACCCCCGCAGGGGCCCGCTCCTACGAGCAGTACTTC.

The chain links TRBV25-1 to TRBJ1-5; tentatively, D is TRBD1 (6 bases). There are 13 residues in the CDR3. CDR1 and CDR2 from the germline V gene are MGHDK and SYGVNS. Between the trimmed V and J ends, which lost 3 bases and 6 bases, there was a span of 9 bases. CDR3 coding DNA: TGTGCCAGCAGTGATGAGGGGGTTCAGCCCCAGCATTTT. Translated, it gives CASSDEGVQPQHF. Looking up the rest from reference TRBV25-1 and TRBJ1-5 gives the full variable domain: EADIYQTPRYLVIGTGKKITLECSQTMGHDKMYWYQQDPGMELHLIHYSYGVNSTEKGDLSSESTVSRIRTEHFPLTLESARPSHTSQYLCASSDEGVQPQHFGDGTRLSIL.

The chain has TRBV9 and TRBJ1-4, with D hard to call. Germline lookup yields CDR1 SGDLS and CDR2 YYNGEE. This CDR3 comprises 16 residues. The germline V and J ends were trimmed by 0 bases and 3 bases, with 12 bases remaining between them. CDR3 nucleotide sequence: TGTGCCAGCAGCGTAGGAGGACCGGCGGCTAATGAAAAACTGTTTTTT. It yields the protein CASSVGGPAANEKLFF. Full variable domain (missing parts from reference TRBV9 and TRBJ1-4): DSGVTQTPKHLITATGQRVTLRCSPRSGDLSVYWYQQSLDQGLQFLIQYYNGEERAKGNILERFSAQQFPDLHSELNLSSLELGDSALYFCASSVGGPAANEKLFFGSGTQLSVL.

The genes are TRBV20-1 and TRBJ2-1; 11 bases match TRBD2. Germline CDR1 DFQATT, CDR2 SNEGSKA (reference sequence). J was trimmed by 4 bases and V by 2 bases; bases with no gene match: 19. The CDR3 runs to 20 residues. This CDR3 reads CSARTGTSGARGGFYNEQFF. In nucleotides, the CDR3 is TGCAGTGCTAGAACCGGGACTAGCGGAGCCCGGGGGGGGTTTTACAATGAGCAGTTCTTC.

The rearrangement joins TRBV11-2 to TRBJ2-7; D is unclear. The CDR3 spans 15 residues. V was clipped by 4 bases and J by 9 bases, with 22 bases between them. Germline loops: CDR1 SGHAT, CDR2 FQNNGV. The CDR3 protein is CASSSILGTSTWQYF. CDR3 bases: TGTGCCAGCAGCTCAATACTTGGAACCTCTACGTGGCAGTACTTC.

The chain has TRBV7-8 and TRBJ1-3, with D maybe TRBD1 (5 bases). Germline V gene lookup returns CDR1 SGHVS and CDR2 FQNEAQ. The CDR3 is 14 amino acids. The V end was cut by 5 bases, the J end by 8 bases, with 16 bases between. CDR3: CASSGPTGLDTIYF. As DNA, the CDR3 is TGTGCCAGCAGCGGCCCAACGGGGCTTGACACCATATATTTT.

This clonotype was observed a single time. This chain uses TRBV5-6 with TRBJ1-4; no reliable D call. This CDR3 has 14 residues. Trimming left V 3 bases short and J 6 bases short, with 12 bases between. Per the germline V gene, CDR1 is SGHDT and CDR2 is YYEEEE. The CDR3 spells CASSWTTEDEKLFF. The CDR3 DNA follows: TGTGCCAGCAGCTGGACGACCGAGGATGAAAAACTGTTTTTT. Complete variable domain (other parts from reference TRBV5-6 and TRBJ1-4): DAGVTQSPTHLIKTRGQQVTLRCSPKSGHDTVSWYQQALGQGPQFIFQYYEEEERQRGNFPDRFSGHQFPNYSSELNVNALLLGDSALYLCASSWTTEDEKLFFGSGTQLSVL.

The V gene is TRBV29-1, the J gene TRBJ1-3; D is perhaps TRBD1 (5 bases). The V gene's germline CDR1 is SQVTM and CDR2 ANQGSEA. The CDR3 extends over 15 amino acids. The germline V and J ends were trimmed by 3 bases and 2 bases, with 14 bases remaining between them. Written as DNA, the CDR3 is TGCAGCGTTGAGTTGGGGGAAGTGGCTGGAAACACCATATATTTT. This sequence encodes CSVELGEVAGNTIYF.

The chain links TRBV5-6 to TRBJ2-5; no clear D. Trimming shortened V by 2 bases and J by 3 bases, and 14 bases separated the two germline ends. Germline V gives CDR1 SGHDT, CDR2 YYEEEE. The CDR3 runs 15 residues. The CDR3 DNA reads as TGTGCCAGCAGCTTTCCGGCGTGGACGGAAGAGACCCAGTACTTC. Its protein is CASSFPAWTEETQYF.

This chain uses TRBV7-2 with TRBJ2-1, with 11 bases matching TRBD2. CDR1 is SGHTA and CDR2 is FQGNSA in the germline V gene. Germline trimming cut 4 bases from V and 2 bases from J; bases unmatched to any gene: 4. This CDR3 is built from 16 residues. This chain's CDR3 is CASSSLAGGAYNEQFF. CDR3 coding DNA: TGTGCCAGCAGCTCCTTAGCGGGAGGGGCCTACAATGAGCAGTTCTTC. The complete variable domain, with remaining parts taken from reference TRBV7-2 and TRBJ2-1, reads GAGVSQSPSNKVTEKGKDVELRCDPISGHTALYWYRQSLGQGLEFLIYFQGNSAPDKSGLPSDRFSAERTGGSVSTLTIQRTQQEDSAVYLCASSSLAGGAYNEQFFGPGTRLTVL.

The V gene is TRBV12-3 or TRBV12-4, the J gene TRBJ2-1, with D possibly TRBD2 on 6 matching bases. Between the trimmed V and J ends, which lost 5 bases and 6 bases, there was a span of 8 bases. CDR3 length equals 12 residues. The CDR3, as DNA: TGTGCCAGCAGTGCGACTAGCAATGAGCAGTTCTTC. Its protein is CASSATSNEQFF.

The gene calls are TRBV20-1 and TRBJ2-7; the match to TRBD2 covers 11 bases. Germline CDR1 reads DFQATT; CDR2 reads SNEGSKA (reference sequence). V dropped 6 bases and J dropped 0; count of bases not matched to a gene: 7. There are 15 residues in the CDR3. The CDR3 DNA reads TGCAGTGCAAACCTAGCGGGAGGTGGCTCCTACGAGCAGTACTTC. Translation gives CSANLAGGGSYEQYF.

The gene calls are TRBV5-4 and TRBJ2-7, with 7 bases identical to TRBD1. The trim removed 5 bases at V and 1 base at J, leaving 6 bases unmatched. The CDR3 runs 14 residues. Germline CDR1 and CDR2: SGHNT and YYREEE (reference sequence). DNA for the CDR3: TGTGCCAGCAGGGAACCGGGACAGTCCTACGAGCAGTACTTC. This gives the protein CASREPGQSYEQYF.

The rearrangement links TRBV14 to TRBJ1-1; TRBD1 is a possible D gene (5 bases). The CDR3 contains 13 residues. Germline loops: CDR1 SGHDN, CDR2 FVKESK. V was shortened by 2 bases and J by 6 bases, with 10 bases between the two germline ends. The CDR3 here is CASSQQGFAEAFF. The CDR3 region has the DNA TGTGCCAGCAGCCAACAGGGATTCGCTGAAGCTTTCTTT.

This chain uses TRBV29-1 with TRBJ2-1, with TRBD2 matching 8 bases. CDR3 size: 14 residues. CDR1 SQVTM and CDR2 ANQGSEA come from the germline V gene. J gave up 7 bases and V 7 bases, and 12 bases lay outside the gene matches. Here the CDR3 reads CSAPWTSQVNEQFF. The CDR3 DNA follows: TGCAGCGCTCCGTGGACTAGCCAGGTTAATGAGCAGTTCTTC.

The rearrangement joins TRBV29-1 to TRBJ2-1; the D gene is possibly TRBD1 (5 bases). CDR1 is SQVTM and CDR2 is ANQGSEA in the germline V gene. The CDR3 extends over 15 amino acids. Trimming removed 3 bases from V and 0 bases from J, with 12 bases in between. As DNA, the CDR3 is TGCAGCGTTGAGCGGCAGGGCGACTCCTACAATGAGCAGTTCTTC. The encoded protein is CSVERQGDSYNEQFF.

CDR3 nucleotides: TGCGCCAGCAGCTTGGCAGGCCTGAACGAGCAGTACTTC. Translating it yields CASSLAGLNEQYF. The V and J genes are TRBV5-1 and TRBJ2-7, with D uncertain. Germline-derived CDR1 and CDR2 are SGHRS and YFSETQ. This CDR3 is 13 amino acids long. V dropped 0 bases and J dropped 5 bases, with 9 bases sitting between them.

The gene calls are TRBV7-8 and TRBJ1-2, with a possible D match to TRBD1 (5 bases). There are 16 residues in the CDR3. CDR1 is SGHVS, CDR2 FQNEAQ, per germline. Trimming removed 1 base from V and 8 bases from J, with 20 bases in between. In nucleotides, the CDR3 is TGTGCCAGCAGCTTAGACCGGGGCCCCGCGGTCCTAGGCTACACCTTC. It specifies CASSLDRGPAVLGYTF.

The rearrangement joins TRBV4-1 to TRBJ2-2; D call uncertain. Germline V gene sequence: CDR1 MGHRA, CDR2 YSYEKL. The CDR3 runs 14 residues. Trimming pared 3 bases from V and 5 bases from J, leaving 10 bases between. The CDR3 bases are TGCGCCAGCAGCCATAAAACTGGGACCGGGGAGCTGTTTTTT. Protein: CASSHKTGTGELFF.

The CDR3 sequence: CASSHELGVYEQFF. The CDR3 DNA reads TGTGCCAGCAGCCACGAGCTAGGTGTGTATGAGCAGTTCTTC. The gene calls are TRBV14 and TRBJ2-1; D is unresolved. The germline CDR1 and CDR2 sequences are SGHDN and FVKESK. Trimming removed 3 bases from V and 8 bases from J, with 14 bases in between. There are 14 residues in the CDR3.

This clonotype has just one count. This chain uses TRBV29-1 with TRBJ2-1; 8 positions match TRBD2. J was trimmed by 2 bases and V by 8 bases; bases with no gene match: 8. The length of the CDR3 is 14 residues. The V gene's germline CDR1 is SQVTM and CDR2 ANQGSEA. The CDR3 loop is CSPRAGGPYNEQFF. For the CDR3, the DNA is TGCAGCCCCAGGGCGGGAGGCCCCTACAATGAGCAGTTCTTC.

The chain links TRBV15 to TRBJ1-5, with a tentative D call TRBD1 (6 bases). Germline CDR1 LNHNV, CDR2 YYDKDF (reference sequence). The CDR3 is 15 amino acids. Trimming pared 1 base from V and 2 bases from J, leaving 9 bases between. The CDR3 reads CATSRVRTGNQPQHF. Here the CDR3 DNA reads TGTGCCACCAGCAGAGTGAGGACAGGCAATCAGCCCCAGCATTTT.

The J gene is TRBJ2-3, the V gene TRBV9, with unresolved D. This CDR3 spans 13 amino acids. Trimming removed 4 bases at V and 5 bases at J, with 11 bases between. The germline V gene has CDR1 SGDLS and CDR2 YYNGEE. The chain's CDR3 is CASSSDTGDTQYF. The CDR3, as DNA: TGTGCCAGCAGCTCAGATACCGGAGATACGCAGTATTTT.

The rearrangement uses TRBV5-4 and TRBJ2-5; 7 nucleotides agree with TRBD2. The CDR3 has 14 residues. V dropped 5 bases and J dropped 5; count of bases not matched to a gene: 9. Germline V gives CDR1 SGHNT, CDR2 YYREEE (reference sequence). The CDR3 loop is CASSDAGEGETQYF. In DNA, the CDR3 is TGTGCCAGCAGTGATGCGGGAGAGGGGGAGACCCAGTACTTC.

The CDR3 sequence is CASRGLAGMTDTQYF. Here the CDR3 DNA reads TGTGCCAGCAGAGGACTAGCGGGAATGACAGATACGCAGTATTTT. V gene TRBV14 combines with J gene TRBJ2-3; 12 positions match TRBD2. The CDR3 consists of 15 residues. CDR1 is SGHDN, CDR2 FVKESK, per germline. With 6 bases clipped from V and 3 bases from J, the junction kept 4 bases outside the gene matches.